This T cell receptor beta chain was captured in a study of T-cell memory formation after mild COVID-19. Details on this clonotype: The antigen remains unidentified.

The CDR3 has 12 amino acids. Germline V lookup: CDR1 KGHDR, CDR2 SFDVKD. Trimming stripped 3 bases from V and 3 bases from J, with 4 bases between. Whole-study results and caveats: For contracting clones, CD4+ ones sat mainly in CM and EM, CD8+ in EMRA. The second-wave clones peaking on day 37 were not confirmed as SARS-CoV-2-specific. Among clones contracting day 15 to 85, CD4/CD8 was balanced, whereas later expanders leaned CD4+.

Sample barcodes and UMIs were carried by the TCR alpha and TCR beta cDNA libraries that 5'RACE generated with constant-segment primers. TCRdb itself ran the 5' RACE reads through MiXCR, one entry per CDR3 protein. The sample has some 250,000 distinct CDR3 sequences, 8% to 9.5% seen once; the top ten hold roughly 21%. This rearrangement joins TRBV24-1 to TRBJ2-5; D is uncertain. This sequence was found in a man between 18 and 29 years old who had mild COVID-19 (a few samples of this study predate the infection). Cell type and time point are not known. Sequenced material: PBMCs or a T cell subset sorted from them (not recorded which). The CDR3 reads CATSDPEETQYF. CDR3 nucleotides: TGTGCCACCAGTGATCCCGAAGAGACCCAGTACTTC.